Listed below are T cell receptor beta chains from one sample, sequenced in a study of shared clonotypes between healthy human individuals. The method was immunoSEQ multiplex PCR; TCRdb's version includes in-frame clones alone and lacks a portion of them. The sample comprises some 800,000 clones, more than 85% of which are singletons, and around 24% rests with the top ten. Sequencing was carried out using naive CD8+ T cells sorted from blood. The origin of the receptors is a man aged 25 to 45 in good health. Each CDR3 is given with its conserved first and last residue. The order of the fields is CDR3 protein, V gene.

CASSVAGLADSTDTQYF	TRBV9
CASSPTGDSNQPQHF	TRBV27
CASSVGWQGGFYEQYF	TRBV9
CASRDAEQYF	TRBV2
CASSLEQGNTDTQYF	TRBV7-6
CASRRRQIQETQYF	TRBV6-5
CASSQDQGWNTEAFF	TRBV4-3
CASKESPGLAVREQFF	TRBV2
CASSLTSWDPEAFF	TRBV7-3
CASSHPWRGQETQYF	TRBV7-9
CASRGQRNYGYTF	TRBV27
CASSQDRGSTYNEQFF	TRBV4-2
CSVEQGSLKKLFF	TRBV29-1
CASSLETSGTDTQYF	TRBV5-1
CASSLEYRLPTDTQYF	TRBV7-8
CASSLAGHYHGEQYF	TRBV7-9
CASNRDLNTEAFF	TRBV5-4
CAGRVNLDSPLHF	TRBV28
CASSDRSFYGYTF	TRBV5-4
CAVRGGLATSDTQYF	TRBV27
CASSLDRNEGYTF	TRBV6-6
CASSLSILAVTSYNEQFF	TRBV27
CASSLRGWYNEQFF	TRBV27
CASSPEGNEQFF	TRBV5-4
CASSPSGTGVGYGYTF	TRBV18
CSVEAGGTYEQYF	TRBV29-1
CASSLVGDGASSYNEQFF	TRBV11-2
CASSVGGTGTYEQYF	TRBV9
CASRSGLAGGTDTQYF	TRBV10-2
CASAVADYNEQFF	TRBV6-1
CASRSQTNRAQHF	TRBV28
CASSQAGGGGEGAFF	TRBV4-1
CASTLDSFNQPQHF	TRBV19
CASSFFGGYEQYF	TRBV11-2
CASDGQGYNEQYF	TRBV5-6
CASSHRVRNQPQHF	TRBV28